These 20 T cell receptor beta chains came from one sample sequenced in a study of cytomegalovirus exposure and HLA in healthy donors. Researchers ran the PCR with 60 Vbeta and 13 Jbeta primers. This table comes from immunoSEQ multiplex PCR, and its TCRdb copy is limited to in-frame clones, with some not included. The sample has about 170,000 clones, roughly 77% seen once. Sequenced: PBMCs. The receptors here all came from a woman aged 18-30 years in good health and CMV-seronegative.

J is TRBJ2-6 and V is TRBV5-1; 7 nucleotides agree with TRBD1. Trimming removed 4 bases from V and 0 bases from J; junction bases left unmatched: 13. Germline CDR1 and CDR2: SGHRS and YFSETQ. This CDR3 is built from 19 residues. The CDR3 sequence is CASSVSWTGQDSGANVLTF. The CDR3 DNA reads TGCGCCAGCAGCGTCTCCTGGACAGGCCAGGACTCTGGGGCCAACGTCCTGACTTTC. The full variable domain, its missing parts supplied by reference TRBV5-1 and TRBJ2-6, is KAGVTQTPRYLIKTRGQQVTLSCSPISGHRSVSWYQQTPGQGLQFLFEYFSETQRNKGNFPGRFSGRQFSNSRSEMNVSTLELGDSALYLCASSVSWTGQDSGANVLTFGAGSRLTVL.

This chain joins TRBV29-1 and TRBJ1-2; D remains unclear. CDR1 and CDR2 (germline): SQVTM, ANQGSEA. The CDR3 contains 13 residues. Trimming left V 7 bases short and J 4 bases short, with 16 bases between. Here the CDR3 reads CSGAPLRRYGYTF. Here the CDR3 DNA reads TGCAGCGGGGCCCCTTTGAGACGCTATGGCTACACCTTC.

The rearrangement uses TRBV5-1 and TRBJ2-7, with 11 bases identical to TRBD1. The V gene's germline CDR1 is SGHRS and CDR2 YFSETQ. V was clipped by 8 bases and J by 4 bases; unmatched bases: 11. There are 15 residues in the CDR3. The CDR3 nucleotides are TGCGCCAGTGGACAGGGGGCTGCCGGAGGGTACGAGCAGTACTTC. Its translation is CASGQGAAGGYEQYF.

This clone was counted a single time. This chain links TRBV27 with TRBJ1-5, with TRBD1 as a possible D gene (5 bases). The CDR3 is made up of 14 amino acids. The V end lost 2 bases, the J end lost 4 bases, and 9 bases lay between the germline ends. The germline V gene encodes CDR1 MNHEY and CDR2 SMNVEV (reference sequence). The CDR3 bases are TGTGCCAGCAGTTTAGGGGGGACGAATCAGCCCCAGCATTTT. It yields the protein CASSLGGTNQPQHF.

V and J are TRBV20-1 and TRBJ1-2, with D unclear. The ends were cut back, 3 bases at V and 8 bases at J, with 7 bases in the middle. Germline values: CDR1 DFQATT, CDR2 SNEGSKA (reference sequence). CDR3 size: 10 residues. CDR3 residues: CSASGGGYTF. The DNA of the CDR3 is TGCAGTGCTAGTGGAGGGGGCTACACCTTC.

This clone showed up just once. This CDR3 is CASSLEGESYTF. Written as DNA, the CDR3 is TGCGCCAGCAGCTTGGAAGGGGAAAGCTACACCTTC. The rearrangement links TRBV5-1 to TRBJ1-2, with a tentative D call TRBD1 (5 bases). Germline V gene data show CDR1 as SGHRS and CDR2 as YFSETQ. The CDR3 sequence is 12 residues long. V was shortened by 0 bases and J by 9 bases, with 9 bases between the two germline ends.

As to this clone: Other nucleotide sequences from this sample produce the same CDR3. The chain's CDR3 is CASSISGGQPQHF. For the CDR3, the DNA is TGTGCCAGTAGTATCTCGGGGGGCCAGCCCCAGCATTTT. The chain carries TRBV19 and TRBJ1-5; D may be TRBD1 (6 bases). The germline V gene encodes CDR1 LNHDA and CDR2 SQIVND (reference sequence). There are 13 residues in the CDR3. V lost 3 bases and J 7 bases, leaving 10 bases between the germline ends.

The chain recombines TRBV9 with TRBJ2-7; the match to TRBD2 covers 7 bases. Germline trimming cut 2 bases from V and 2 bases from J; bases unmatched to any gene: 4. The germline gives CDR1 SGDLS, CDR2 YYNGEE. CDR3 length: 14 residues. Written as DNA, the CDR3 is TGTGCCAGCAGCGTTGGGAGGGCCCCCTACGAGCAGTACTTC. This encodes CASSVGRAPYEQYF.

The chain recombines TRBV28 with TRBJ1-1; D is uncertain. With 6 bases removed from V and 1 base from J, the gap between germline ends came to 6 bases. This CDR3 spans 12 amino acids. Germline-derived CDR1 and CDR2 are MDHEN and SYDVKM. The chain's CDR3 is CASRLRNTEAFF. The DNA of the CDR3 is TGTGCCAGCAGGCTCAGGAACACTGAAGCTTTCTTT.

This clone was observed once. This sequence joins TRBV7-2 and TRBJ1-4; 7 bases fit TRBD1. Trimming cost V 5 bases and J 7 bases; bases outside gene matches: 7. Germline V gene data show CDR1 as SGHTA and CDR2 as FQGNSA. CDR3 length: 14 amino acids. CDR3 bases: TGTGCCAGCAGCCCGGGACAGCCAACTGAAAAACTGTTTTTT. This encodes CASSPGQPTEKLFF. Combining the CDR3 with reference TRBV7-2 and TRBJ1-4 gives the whole variable domain GAGVSQSPSNKVTEKGKDVELRCDPISGHTALYWYRQSLGQGLEFLIYFQGNSAPDKSGLPSDRFSAERTGGSVSTLTIQRTQQEDSAVYLCASSPGQPTEKLFFGSGTQLSVL.

The CDR3 spells CASSNRDRGSEQYF. CDR3 nucleotide sequence: TGTGCCAGCAGCAACCGGGACAGGGGATCCGAGCAGTACTTC. The chain links TRBV9 to TRBJ2-7; TRBD1 matches at 10 bases. V gave up 4 bases and J gave up 6 bases; unmatched junction bases: 7. Germline loops: CDR1 SGDLS, CDR2 YYNGEE. This CDR3 contains 14 residues.

This clone showed up just once. The chain combines TRBV27 with TRBJ1-2; a weak D match, TRBD1 (6 bases). Germline loops: CDR1 MNHEY, CDR2 SMNVEV (reference sequence). V was pared by 3 bases and J by 2 bases, with 7 bases between. The CDR3 length is 13 residues. The CDR3 region is CASSFQGNYGYTF. CDR3 nucleotides: TGTGCCAGCAGTTTTCAGGGGAACTATGGCTACACCTTC.

This chain uses TRBV5-4 with TRBJ2-3, with 13 bases identical to TRBD2. Trimming cost V 4 bases and J 0 bases; bases outside gene matches: 11. The length of the CDR3 is 19 residues. In germline, CDR1 is SGHNT, CDR2 YYREEE (reference sequence). The CDR3 sequence is CASSGTSGTQRTSTDTQYF. The CDR3 DNA follows: TGTGCCAGCAGCGGGACTAGCGGGACTCAAAGGACTAGCACAGATACGCAGTATTTT.

The rearrangement uses TRBV9 and TRBJ2-5; 7 bases match TRBD2. The DNA end lines up better with TRBJ2-7; the J call may be wrong. The germline V gene encodes CDR1 SGDLS and CDR2 YYNGEE. The CDR3 contains 14 residues. CDR3 residues: CASNEGGWLGEQYF. For the CDR3, the DNA is TGTGCCAGCAACGAGGGAGGGTGGTTGGGCGAGCAGTACTTC.

The chain has TRBV11-2 and TRBJ1-4; D not resolved. Germline V CDR1 and CDR2: SGHAT, FQNNGV. Trimming cost V 5 bases and J 7 bases, with 8 bases left between them. This CDR3 is 12 amino acids long. CDR3 coding DNA: TGTGCCAGCAGCCATAGTAGTGAAAAACTGTTTTTT. It is translated as CASSHSSEKLFF.

This chain joins TRBV6-1 and TRBJ1-3; possible D gene TRBD1, 5 bases. The CDR3 has 15 amino acids. Germline-derived CDR1 and CDR2 are MNHNS and SASEGT. Trimming removed 3 bases at V and 3 bases at J, with 12 bases between. The CDR3 sequence: CASSDQGLVGNTIYF. The CDR3 nucleotides read TGTGCCAGCAGTGATCAGGGTTTAGTTGGAAACACCATATATTTT.

This clone was counted between two and nine times. J is TRBJ1-6 and V is TRBV6-1; 8 bases map to TRBD1. The CDR3 extends over 13 amino acids. V shed 5 bases and J 9 bases; nucleotides not matched to a gene: 3. The germline gives CDR1 MNHNS, CDR2 SASEGT. CDR3 sequence (DNA): TGTGCCAGCAGTTCCGACAGGGGTTCACCCCTCCACTTT. As protein: CASSSDRGSPLHF.

J is TRBJ2-7 and V is TRBV7-2; TRBD1 aligns across 7 bases. The V segment lost 5 bases and the J segment 6 bases; nucleotides outside the gene matches: 7. This CDR3 spans 13 amino acids. Per the germline V gene, CDR1 is SGHTA and CDR2 is FQGNSA. The CDR3 is CASSPGQTPEQYF. CDR3 nucleotides: TGTGCCAGCAGCCCGGGACAGACCCCCGAGCAGTACTTC.

This clone was seen a handful of times. The genes are TRBV5-6 and TRBJ1-2; TRBD1 matches at 7 bases. In germline, CDR1 is SGHDT, CDR2 YYEEEE. This CDR3 has 17 amino acids. The V gene end was trimmed by 2 bases and the J gene end by 1 base; junction bases not matched to a gene: 11. In nucleotides, the CDR3 is TGTGCCAGCAGCTTCCGACAGGGCGTCCGTTTTAACTATGGCTACACCTTC. Encoded protein: CASSFRQGVRFNYGYTF. The full variable domain, with the rest looked up from reference TRBV5-6 and TRBJ1-2, is DAGVTQSPTHLIKTRGQQVTLRCSPKSGHDTVSWYQQALGQGPQFIFQYYEEEERQRGNFPDRFSGHQFPNYSSELNVNALLLGDSALYLCASSFRQGVRFNYGYTFGSGTRLTVV.

The genes are TRBV9 and TRBJ1-2, with unresolved D. Trimming shortened V by 1 base and J by 6 bases, and 10 bases separated the two germline ends. The CDR3 consists of 13 residues. Per germline, CDR1 SGDLS and CDR2 YYNGEE. The CDR3 spells CASSVWERDGYTF. The CDR3 coding sequence is TGTGCCAGCAGCGTATGGGAGCGAGATGGCTACACCTTC.